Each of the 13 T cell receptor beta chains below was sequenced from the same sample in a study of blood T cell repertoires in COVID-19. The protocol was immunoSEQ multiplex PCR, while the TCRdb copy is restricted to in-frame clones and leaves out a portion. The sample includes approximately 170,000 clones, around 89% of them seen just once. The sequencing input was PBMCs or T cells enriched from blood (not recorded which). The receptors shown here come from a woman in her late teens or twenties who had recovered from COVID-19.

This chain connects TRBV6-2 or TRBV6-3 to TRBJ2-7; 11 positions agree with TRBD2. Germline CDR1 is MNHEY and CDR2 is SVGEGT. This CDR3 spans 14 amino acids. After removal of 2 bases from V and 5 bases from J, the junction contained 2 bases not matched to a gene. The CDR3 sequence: CASSYLAGGNEQYF. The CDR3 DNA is TGTGCCAGCAGTTACCTAGCGGGAGGAAACGAGCAGTACTTC.

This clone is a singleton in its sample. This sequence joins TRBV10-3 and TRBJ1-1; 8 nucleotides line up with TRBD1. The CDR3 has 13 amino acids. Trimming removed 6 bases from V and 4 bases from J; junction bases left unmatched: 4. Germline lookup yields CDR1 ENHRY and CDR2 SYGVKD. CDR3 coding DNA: TGTGCCATCAGCGGACAGGGTGGCACTGAAGCTTTCTTT. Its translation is CAISGQGGTEAFF.

CDR3 nucleotide sequence: TGTGCCAGCAGCTCAAGGGGCGGACTAGTAAGATCCGAGCAGTACTTC. Protein: CASSSRGGLVRSEQYF. This chain links TRBV13 with TRBJ2-7; 7 bases map to TRBD2. V dropped 4 bases and J dropped 6; count of bases not matched to a gene: 15. CDR1 is PRHDT and CDR2 is FYEKMQ in the germline V gene (reference sequence). The CDR3 loop spans 16 amino acids.

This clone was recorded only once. This CDR3 reads CASSLGAAAYNEQFF. As DNA, the CDR3 is TGTGCCAGCAGTCTAGGTGCGGCCGCCTACAATGAGCAGTTCTTC. The V and J genes are TRBV28 and TRBJ2-1; D is unresolved. CDR3 size: 15 residues. V lost 5 bases and J 2 bases, leaving 13 bases between the germline ends. CDR1 and CDR2 from the germline V gene are MDHEN and SYDVKM.

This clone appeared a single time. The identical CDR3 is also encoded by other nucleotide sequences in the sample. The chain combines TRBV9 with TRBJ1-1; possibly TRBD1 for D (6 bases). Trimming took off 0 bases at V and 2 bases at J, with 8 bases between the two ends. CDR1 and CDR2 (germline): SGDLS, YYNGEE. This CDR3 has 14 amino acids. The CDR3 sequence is CASSVGQVNTEAFF. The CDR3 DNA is TGTGCCAGCAGCGTAGGACAGGTTAACACTGAAGCTTTCTTT.

The CDR3 DNA reads as TGTGCCAGCAGCTTGGGACAGGGGGTAGGGGGAGAAACGCAGTATTTT. Encoded protein: CASSLGQGVGGETQYF. The rearrangement links TRBV5-4 to TRBJ2-3, with TRBD1 identical over 9 bases. The length of the CDR3 is 16 residues. Germline assignment: CDR1 SGHNT and CDR2 YYREEE (reference sequence). The junction had 11 bases not matched to a gene; V was cut back by 0 bases and J by 9 bases. Supplemented by reference TRBV5-4 and TRBJ2-3, the full variable domain reads ETGVTQSPTHLIKTRGQQVTLRCSSQSGHNTVSWYQQALGQGPQFIFQYYREEENGRGNFPPRFSGLQFPNYSSELNVNALELDDSALYLCASSLGQGVGGETQYFGPGTRLTVL.

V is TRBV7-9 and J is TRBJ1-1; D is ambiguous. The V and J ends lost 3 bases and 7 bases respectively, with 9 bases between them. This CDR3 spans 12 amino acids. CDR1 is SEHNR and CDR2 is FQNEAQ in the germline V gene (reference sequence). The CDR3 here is CASSLTMLEAFF. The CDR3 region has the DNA TGTGCCAGCAGCTTGACAATGCTTGAAGCTTTCTTT.

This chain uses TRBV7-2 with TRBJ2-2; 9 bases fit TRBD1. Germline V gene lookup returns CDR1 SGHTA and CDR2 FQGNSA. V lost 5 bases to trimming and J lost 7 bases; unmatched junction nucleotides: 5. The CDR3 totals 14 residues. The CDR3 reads CASSGRQGVGELFF. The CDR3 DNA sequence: TGTGCCAGCAGCGGAAGACAGGGGGTCGGGGAGCTGTTTTTT.

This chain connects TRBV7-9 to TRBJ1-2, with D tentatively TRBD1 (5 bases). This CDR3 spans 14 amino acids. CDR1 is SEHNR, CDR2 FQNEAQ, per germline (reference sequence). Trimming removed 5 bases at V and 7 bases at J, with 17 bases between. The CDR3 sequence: CASSLSRVRGGYTF. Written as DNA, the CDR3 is TGTGCCAGCAGCCTGAGCAGGGTGAGAGGTGGCTACACCTTC.

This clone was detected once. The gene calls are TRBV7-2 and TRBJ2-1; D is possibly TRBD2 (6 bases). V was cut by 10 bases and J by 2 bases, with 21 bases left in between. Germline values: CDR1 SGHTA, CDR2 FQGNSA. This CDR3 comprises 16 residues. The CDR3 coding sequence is TGTGCCATGGGGGAGAGGTCCGGGACTGCCTACAATGAGCAGTTCTTC. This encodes CAMGERSGTAYNEQFF. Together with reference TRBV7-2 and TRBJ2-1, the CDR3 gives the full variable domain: GAGVSQSPSNKVTEKGKDVELRCDPISGHTALYWYRQSLGQGLEFLIYFQGNSAPDKSGLPSDRFSAERTGGSVSTLTIQRTQQEDSAVYLCAMGERSGTAYNEQFFGPGTRLTVL.

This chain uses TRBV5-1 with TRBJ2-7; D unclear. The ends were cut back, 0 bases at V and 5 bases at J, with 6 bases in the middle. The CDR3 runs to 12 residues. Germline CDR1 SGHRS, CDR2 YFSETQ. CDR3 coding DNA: TGCGCCAGCAGCTTGGAAGCGCACGAGCAGTACTTC. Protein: CASSLEAHEQYF.

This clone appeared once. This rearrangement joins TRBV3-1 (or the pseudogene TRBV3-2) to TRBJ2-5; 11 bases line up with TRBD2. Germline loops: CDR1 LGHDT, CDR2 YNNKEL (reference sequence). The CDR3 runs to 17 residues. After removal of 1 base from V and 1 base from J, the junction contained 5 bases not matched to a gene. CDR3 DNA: TGTGCCAGCAGCCAAGGATCGGGACTAGCGGTCCAAGAGACCCAGTACTTC. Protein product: CASSQGSGLAVQETQYF.

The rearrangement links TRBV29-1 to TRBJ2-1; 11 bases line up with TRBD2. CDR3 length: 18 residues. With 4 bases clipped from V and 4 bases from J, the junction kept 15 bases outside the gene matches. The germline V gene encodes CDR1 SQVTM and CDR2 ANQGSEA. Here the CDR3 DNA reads TGCAGCGTTGGAGGACATCCAATAGCGGGAGGGTCTTACAATGAGCAGTTCTTC. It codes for CSVGGHPIAGGSYNEQFF.